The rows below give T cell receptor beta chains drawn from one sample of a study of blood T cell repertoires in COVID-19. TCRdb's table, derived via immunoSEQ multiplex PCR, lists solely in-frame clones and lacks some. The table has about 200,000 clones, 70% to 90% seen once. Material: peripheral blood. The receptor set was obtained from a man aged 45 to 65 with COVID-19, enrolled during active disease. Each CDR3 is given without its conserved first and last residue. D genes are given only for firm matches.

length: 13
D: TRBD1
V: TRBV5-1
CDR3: ASSLEGQGSHGYT

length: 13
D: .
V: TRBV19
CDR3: ASDNSGRDNQPQH

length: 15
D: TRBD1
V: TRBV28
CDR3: ASSPLPGTGGTYEQY

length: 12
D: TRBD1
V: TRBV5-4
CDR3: ASSRGQGDEKLF

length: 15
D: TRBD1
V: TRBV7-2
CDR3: ASSLVAGGSNWNEQF

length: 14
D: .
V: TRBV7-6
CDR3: ASSLFEADNTGELF

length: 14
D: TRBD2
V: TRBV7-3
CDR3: ASSLLAGGPADTQY

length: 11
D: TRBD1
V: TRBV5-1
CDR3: ASSKTGNYEQY

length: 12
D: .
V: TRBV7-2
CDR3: ASSTGTYQETQY

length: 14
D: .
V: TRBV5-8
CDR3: ASSEASANQPYEQY

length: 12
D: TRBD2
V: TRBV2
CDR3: ASSGTSVNNEQF

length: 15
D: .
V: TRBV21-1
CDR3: ASSKARVEGARETQY

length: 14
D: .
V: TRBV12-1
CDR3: ASRPIAGGPYNEQF

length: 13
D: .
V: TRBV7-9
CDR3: ASSPESTSQETQY

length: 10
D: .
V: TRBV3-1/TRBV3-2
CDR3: ASSSGNGELF

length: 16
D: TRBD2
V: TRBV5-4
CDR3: ASSLVGLAGGLTDTQY

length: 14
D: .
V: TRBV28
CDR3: ASRKAQGTLQETQY

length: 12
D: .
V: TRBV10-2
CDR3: ASGTPSSGNTIY

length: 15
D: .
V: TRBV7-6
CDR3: ASSLVGGEMFVETQY

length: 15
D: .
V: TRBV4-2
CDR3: ASSQAAKQLAKNIQY

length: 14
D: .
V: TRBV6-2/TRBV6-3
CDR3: ASSYSLSGAKNIQY

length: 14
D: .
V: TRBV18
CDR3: ASSPPTIGENQPQH

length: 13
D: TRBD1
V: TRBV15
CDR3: ATSRTGGRTGELF